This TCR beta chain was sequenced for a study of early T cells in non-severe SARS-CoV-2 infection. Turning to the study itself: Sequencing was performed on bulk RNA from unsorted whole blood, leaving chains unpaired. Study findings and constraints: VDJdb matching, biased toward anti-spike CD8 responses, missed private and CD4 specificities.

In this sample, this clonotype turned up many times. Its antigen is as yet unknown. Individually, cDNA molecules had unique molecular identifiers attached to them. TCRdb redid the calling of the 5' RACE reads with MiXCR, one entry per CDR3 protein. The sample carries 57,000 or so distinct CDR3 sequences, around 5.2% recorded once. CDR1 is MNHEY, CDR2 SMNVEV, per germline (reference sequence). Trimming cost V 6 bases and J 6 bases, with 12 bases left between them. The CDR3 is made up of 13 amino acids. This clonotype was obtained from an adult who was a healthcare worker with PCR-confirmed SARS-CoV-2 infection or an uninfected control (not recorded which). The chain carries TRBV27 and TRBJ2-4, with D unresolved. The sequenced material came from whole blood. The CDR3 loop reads CASRGLTRNIQYF. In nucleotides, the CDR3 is TGTGCCAGCAGGGGCCTGACCCGAAACATTCAGTACTTC.